This passage covers 3 T cell receptor beta chains from one sample sequenced in a study of T cell responses to AZD1222 COVID-19 vaccine. Here immunoSEQ multiplex PCR was the method, and the copy in TCRdb shows in-frame clones only, minus some. The sample carries about 130,000 clones, around 87% recorded once. Sequenced here: peripheral blood, sampled on day 0 of AZD1222 vaccination. The receptors here all came from an adult in good health.

The rearrangement uses TRBV19 and TRBJ1-2, with 12 nucleotides matching TRBD1. V lost 3 bases and J lost 8; bases outside the gene matches: 7. This CDR3 is built from 15 residues. Germline V gene data show CDR1 as LNHDA and CDR2 as SQIVND (reference sequence). The DNA for the CDR3 is TGTGCCAGTAGTATCAGCGGGACAGGGGGCGGGGGCTACACCTTC. It is translated as CASSISGTGGGGYTF.

The V and J genes are TRBV10-2 and TRBJ2-7; a possible D gene is TRBD1 (5 bases). The CDR3 runs 14 residues. Germline CDR1 WSHSY, CDR2 SAAADI. Trimming removed 6 bases from V and 2 bases from J, with 14 bases in between. The CDR3 here is CASRGQAKPYEQYF. CDR3 in DNA: TGCGCCAGCAGAGGACAAGCTAAGCCCTACGAGCAGTACTTC.

V usage is TRBV24-1 and J usage is TRBJ2-1; a possible D gene is TRBD1 (6 bases). The length of the CDR3 is 15 residues. The V end lost 6 bases, the J end lost 2 bases, and 13 bases lay between the germline ends. Per the germline V gene, CDR1 is KGHDR and CDR2 is SFDVKD. CDR3 sequence (DNA): TGTGCCACCAGTTCCCCCGGGGACACCTACAATGAGCAGTTCTTC. Amino acid sequence: CATSSPGDTYNEQFF.